This is a list of T cell receptor beta chains from one sample in a study of blood T cells in healthy people across ages. TCRdb called the 5' RACE reads again in MiXCR, with one record for every CDR3 protein. The table includes about 940,000 distinct CDR3 sequences, roughly 43% detected once. Sequenced sample: blood. The receptors were sampled from a man between 25 and 39 years old in good health. Both conserved end residues are part of each CDR3. D genes are given only for firm matches. For some rows the clone size is stated as once, few or many, or as a class when expanded; others skip it.

J,D,V,length,size,DNA,CDR3
TRBJ2-7,-,TRBV29-1,13,-,TGCAGCGGTAGAACCCCGAGCTCCTACGAGCAGTACTTC,CSGRTPSSYEQYF
TRBJ1-5,-,TRBV6-1,12,few,TGTGCCAGCAAAATTGGTGGTCAGCCCCAGCATTTT,CASKIGGQPQHF
TRBJ1-4,-,TRBV4-3,17,-,TGCGCCGGCAGCCAATACAGACATTTATCAACTAATGAAAAACTGTTTTTT,CAGSQYRHLSTNEKLFF
TRBJ1-6,-,TRBV20-1,12,-,TGCAGTGCCCGGCAGGGGATTTCACCCCTCCACTTT,CSARQGISPLHF
TRBJ1-6,-,TRBV9,15,-,TGTGCCAGCAGCGTAGAGCCGGAATATAATTCACCCCTCCACTTT,CASSVEPEYNSPLHF
TRBJ2-4,-,TRBV6-5,16,-,TGTGCCAGCAGTCACGGGACAGCGGGAACCAAAAACATTCAGTACTTC,CASSHGTAGTKNIQYF
TRBJ2-6,-,TRBV25-1,16,few,TGTGCCAGCAGTGACCCCCGTAGCTCTGGGGCCAACGTCCTGACTTTC,CASSDPRSSGANVLTF
TRBJ2-1,-,TRBV29-1,13,few,TGCAGCGTCCTGGGGGCAGGAAGCAATGAGCAGTTCTTC,CSVLGAGSNEQFF
TRBJ2-7,TRBD1,TRBV7-9,14,-,TGTACCAGCAGCTTAGGGACAGAGAACTACGAGCAGTACTTC,CTSSLGTENYEQYF
TRBJ2-5,-,TRBV4-3,15,few,TGCGCCAGCAGCCAAGAGCTTCCCACGTTCCATGAGCAGTACTTC,CASSQELPTFHEQYF
TRBJ1-4,-,TRBV29-1,13,-,TGCAGCGTCGCACTACAGGAAAATGAAAAACTGTTTTTT,CSVALQENEKLFF
TRBJ2-6,-,TRBV11-3,19,-,TGTGCCAGCAGCTTAGATCTCGGACGGCTCCCCTCTGGGGCCAACGTCCTGACTTTC,CASSLDLGRLPSGANVLTF
TRBJ2-3,TRBD2,TRBV4-1,17,few,TGCGCCAGCAGCCTAGGGATGGTAGCGGGGGTCTCAGATACGCAGTATTTT,CASSLGMVAGVSDTQYF
TRBJ2-3,-,TRBV6-1,15,-,TGTGCCAGCATTCTCGGTGGGGGCGCGACAGATACGCAGTATTTT,CASILGGGATDTQYF
TRBJ2-5,TRBD2,TRBV3-1,17,few,TGTGCCAGCAGCCAAGGCCGCTCTAGCGGGGGGGAAGAGACCCAGTACTTC,CASSQGRSSGGEETQYF
TRBJ2-6,-,TRBV5-1,15,many,TGCGCCAGCAGCTTGGGCGCCTCTGGGGCCAACGTCCTGACTTTC,CASSLGASGANVLTF
TRBJ2-1,TRBD2,TRBV20-1,15,-,TGCAGTGCTAAACCTAGCGGGGGGGACTATGGTGAGCAGTTCTTC,CSAKPSGGDYGEQFF
TRBJ1-6,-,TRBV7-2,15,-,TGTGCCAGCAGCTTAGATAAGGCTACGAATTCACCCCTCCACTTT,CASSLDKATNSPLHF
TRBJ1-2,TRBD1,TRBV7-2,15,-,TGTGCCAGCAGCACCAAACAGGGGGCGTACTATGGCTACACCTTC,CASSTKQGAYYGYTF
TRBJ2-5,-,TRBV5-1,14,-,TGCGCCAGCAGCTTGGCCGGGAAGGCTTGGGAGCAGTACTTC,CASSLAGKAWEQYF
TRBJ2-5,-,TRBV4-2,16,-,TGTGCCAGCAGCCAAGGGGTCCGGGCGTCCGAAGAGACCCAGTACTTC,CASSQGVRASEETQYF
TRBJ2-7,-,TRBV7-9,14,-,TGTGCCAGCGGAGAGAGGACACTCTCCTACGAGCAGTACTTC,CASGERTLSYEQYF
TRBJ2-5,-,TRBV6-1,12,-,TGTGCCAGCAGGGAGAGCGGAGAGACCCAGTACTTC,CASRESGETQYF
TRBJ2-5,-,TRBV27,14,few,TGTGCCAGCAACCCGGGACGGGGAGGAGAGACCCAGTACTTC,CASNPGRGGETQYF
TRBJ2-5,TRBD2,TRBV6-2/TRBV6-3,16,few,TGTGCCAGCAGTTACCCCGGGACTAGCGGACAAGAGACCCAGTACTTC,CASSYPGTSGQETQYF
TRBJ2-3,TRBD2,TRBV7-2,15,few,TGTGCCAGCAGCTCACTAGCGGGGACCACAGATACGCAGTATTTT,CASSSLAGTTDTQYF
TRBJ2-1,TRBD1,TRBV20-1,14,-,TGCAGTGCTGGACAGGGGAACTCCTACAATGAGCAGTTCTTC,CSAGQGNSYNEQFF
TRBJ2-3,TRBD2,TRBV19,15,-,TGTGCCAGTAGTATACCTAGCGGGGGCACAGATACGCAGTATTTT,CASSIPSGGTDTQYF
TRBJ2-2,TRBD1,TRBV6-2/TRBV6-3,13,few,TGTGCCAGCAGGGCAGGGGGTTCCGGGGAGCTGTTTTTT,CASRAGGSGELFF
TRBJ2-1,TRBD2,TRBV7-9,15,-,TGTGCCAGCAGGAGAAATAGCGGGGGGATAGGGGAGCAGTTCTTC,CASRRNSGGIGEQFF
TRBJ2-3,-,TRBV5-6,15,-,TGTGCCAGCAGCTTAGGACCAGGGACCACAGATACGCAGTATTTT,CASSLGPGTTDTQYF
TRBJ2-1,-,TRBV20-1,14,-,TGCAGTGCTAGTCAGCCCCTTTCCTACAATGAGCAGTTCTTC,CSASQPLSYNEQFF
TRBJ2-1,TRBD2,TRBV7-9,15,-,TGTGCCAGCAGCTTAGACCGGACTAGCAAGTATGAGCAGTTCTTC,CASSLDRTSKYEQFF